The 15 T cell receptor beta chains listed next were all sequenced from one sample in a study of T cell responses to AZD1222 COVID-19 vaccine. Profiled with immunoSEQ multiplex PCR; TCRdb holds only in-frame clones, not every one. The repertoire holds about 160,000 clones, with around 93% as singletons. The sample consisted of peripheral blood, taken on day 0 of AZD1222 vaccination. All receptors come from an adult in good health.

This rearrangement joins TRBV19 to TRBJ1-2; no firm D call. The CDR3 loop spans 8 amino acids. Per germline, CDR1 LNHDA and CDR2 SQIVND (reference sequence). The V and J ends lost 9 bases and 8 bases respectively, with 4 bases between them. CDR3 in DNA: TGTGCCAGGGGGGGCTACACCTTC. It yields the protein CARGGYTF.

This clone was seen more than once but under ten times. J is TRBJ1-5 and V is TRBV16; D remains ambiguous. The CDR3 covers 15 residues. CDR1 and CDR2 (germline): KGHSY, FQNENV. Trimming left V 0 bases short and J 5 bases short, with 11 bases between. CDR3 in amino acids: CASSQSPGQDQPQHF. The CDR3 DNA reads TGTGCCAGCAGCCAATCTCCGGGCCAAGATCAGCCCCAGCATTTT.

This chain uses TRBV4-1 with TRBJ1-6; no reliable D call. Germline V lookup: CDR1 MGHRA, CDR2 YSYEKL. V gave up 1 base and J gave up 7 bases, with 14 bases separating them. The CDR3 consists of 16 residues. The CDR3 loop is CASSQAGSVSNSPLHF. Here the CDR3 DNA reads TGCGCCAGCAGCCAAGCGGGCAGCGTGTCGAATTCACCCCTCCACTTT.

The CDR3 nucleotides are TGTGCCAGCATCCTTAACTATGGCTACACCTTC. Encoded protein: CASILNYGYTF. V usage is TRBV12-3 or TRBV12-4 and J usage is TRBJ1-2; no firm D call. This CDR3 is built from 11 residues. Trimming took 7 bases from V and 1 from J, leaving 4 bases between them.

This clone was counted a single time. This chain joins TRBV6-1 and TRBJ2-5; D is uncertain. The CDR3 contains 15 residues. The germline gives CDR1 MNHNS, CDR2 SASEGT. V was pared by 0 bases and J by 4 bases, with 12 bases between. The CDR3 bases are TGTGCCAGCAGTGAAGCAGAACACTGGGGAGAGACCCAGTACTTC. It yields the protein CASSEAEHWGETQYF.

The gene calls are TRBV29-1 and TRBJ1-1; D might be TRBD1 (5 bases). The germline V gene has CDR1 SQVTM and CDR2 ANQGSEA. Trimming cost V 2 bases and J 0 bases, with 7 bases left between them. This CDR3 spans 13 amino acids. CDR3 nucleotides: TGCAGCGTTGAAAAGGGGATGAACACTGAAGCTTTCTTT. It encodes CSVEKGMNTEAFF.

V usage is TRBV28 and J usage is TRBJ2-4; the D is unclear. V was cut by 5 bases and J by 8 bases, with 16 bases left in between. The germline V gene encodes CDR1 MDHEN and CDR2 SYDVKM. This CDR3 is 14 amino acids long. The CDR3: CASSPYDSGDIQYF. CDR3 DNA sequence: TGTGCCAGCAGTCCCTACGATAGTGGGGACATTCAGTACTTC.

This sequence joins TRBV19 and TRBJ2-7; 15 positions match TRBD2. Germline V gives CDR1 LNHDA, CDR2 SQIVND (reference sequence). Unmatched junction bases numbered 8, after V lost 3 bases and J lost 5 bases. There are 17 residues in the CDR3. The CDR3 coding sequence is TGTGCCAGTAGTATTAGGGGACTAGCGGGAGGAGGGCACGAGCAGTACTTC. Translating it yields CASSIRGLAGGGHEQYF. The whole variable domain, remainder taken from reference TRBV19 and TRBJ2-7, is DGGITQSPKYLFRKEGQNVTLSCEQNLNHDAMYWYRQDPGQGLRLIYYSQIVNDFQKGDIAEGYSVSREKKESFPLTVTSAQKNPTAFYLCASSIRGLAGGGHEQYFGPGTRLTVT.

The V and J genes are TRBV4-3 and TRBJ2-7; unclear D gene. V lost 0 bases and J lost 0, with 6 bases in between. Germline CDR1 LGHNA, CDR2 YSLEER. There are 14 residues in the CDR3. The CDR3 DNA is TGCGCCAGCAGCCAAGAGGGTTACTCCTACGAGCAGTACTTC. Protein sequence: CASSQEGYSYEQYF.

This clone was detected once. The chain links TRBV9 to TRBJ2-2; the D is unclear. Trimming took off 3 bases at V and 0 bases at J, with 3 bases between the two ends. The CDR3 is 13 residues long. Germline values: CDR1 SGDLS, CDR2 YYNGEE. The CDR3 nucleotides are TGTGCCAGCAGCGCCTCGAACACCGGGGAGCTGTTTTTT. It codes for CASSASNTGELFF.

This clone was recorded once. V and J are TRBV12-5 and TRBJ2-7; 10 bases match TRBD1. Germline assignment: CDR1 LGHNT and CDR2 FRNRAP. The CDR3 runs 16 residues. V dropped 0 bases and J dropped 4; count of bases not matched to a gene: 6. The chain's CDR3 is CASGLVIGTGVYEQYF. CDR3 bases: TGTGCTAGTGGTTTGGTTATCGGGACAGGGGTTTACGAGCAGTACTTC.

The chain couples TRBV27 to TRBJ2-3; D not resolved. The CDR3 is made up of 13 amino acids. The V end was cut by 7 bases, the J end by 6 bases, with 14 bases between. From germline, CDR1 is MNHEY and CDR2 SMNVEV (reference sequence). The CDR3 region is CASNAPGRDTQYF. Here the CDR3 DNA reads TGTGCCAGCAACGCGCCCGGAAGGGATACGCAGTATTTT.

The chain has TRBV4-2 and TRBJ2-2, with TRBD1 matching 7 bases. CDR3 length: 15 residues. Germline trimming cut 2 bases from V and 6 bases from J; bases unmatched to any gene: 6. The germline CDR1 and CDR2 sequences are LGHNA and YNFKEQ. CDR3 DNA: TGTGCCAGCAGCCAATTAGACAGGGTTGCCGGGGAGCTGTTTTTT. As protein: CASSQLDRVAGELFF.

The rearrangement joins TRBV3-1 (or the pseudogene TRBV3-2) to TRBJ1-5; a weak D match, TRBD1 (5 bases). Germline V CDR1 and CDR2: LGHDT, YNNKEL (reference sequence). V was clipped by 0 bases and J by 1 base, with 16 bases between them. The length of the CDR3 is 18 residues. As DNA, the CDR3 is TGTGCCAGCAGCCAAGATATTCTTGGAAGGGGAAGCAATCAGCCCCAGCATTTT. Protein: CASSQDILGRGSNQPQHF.

V and J are TRBV24-1 and TRBJ2-7; D call uncertain. The length of the CDR3 is 13 residues. Germline CDR1 and CDR2: KGHDR and SFDVKD. The V and J ends lost 4 bases and 7 bases respectively, with 13 bases between them. The CDR3: CATSEGGLGEQYF. For the CDR3, the DNA is TGTGCCACCAGTGAGGGTGGGCTGGGGGAGCAGTACTTC.